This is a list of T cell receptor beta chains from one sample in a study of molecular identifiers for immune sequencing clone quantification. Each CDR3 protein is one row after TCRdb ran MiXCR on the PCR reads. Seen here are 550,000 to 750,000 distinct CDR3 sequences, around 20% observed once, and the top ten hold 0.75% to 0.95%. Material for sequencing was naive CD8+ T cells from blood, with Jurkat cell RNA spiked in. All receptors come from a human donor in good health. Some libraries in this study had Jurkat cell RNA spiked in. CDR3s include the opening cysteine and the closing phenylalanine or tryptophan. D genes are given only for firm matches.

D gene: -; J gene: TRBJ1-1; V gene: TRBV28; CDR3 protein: CATDLGGLMNTEAFF
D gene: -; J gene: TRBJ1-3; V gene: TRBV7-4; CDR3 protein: CASSLAGHSGNTIYF
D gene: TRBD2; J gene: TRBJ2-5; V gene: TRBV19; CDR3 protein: CASSQPDAGVRETQYF
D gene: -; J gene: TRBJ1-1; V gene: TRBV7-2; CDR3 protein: CASSPGRVAEAFF
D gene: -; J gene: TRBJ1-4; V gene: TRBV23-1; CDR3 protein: CATAGPDWEKLFF
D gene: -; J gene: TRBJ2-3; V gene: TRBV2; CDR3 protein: CASSEPGSFSNTQYF
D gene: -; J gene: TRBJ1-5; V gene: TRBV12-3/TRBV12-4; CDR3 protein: CASRGRGQGGNQPQHF
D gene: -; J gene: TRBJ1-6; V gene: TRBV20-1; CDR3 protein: CSASLGLGPDNSPLHF
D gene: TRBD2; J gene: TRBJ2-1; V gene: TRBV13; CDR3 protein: CASSTTSGIYNEQFF
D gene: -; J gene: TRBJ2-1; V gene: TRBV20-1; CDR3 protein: CSVQTTGNEQFF
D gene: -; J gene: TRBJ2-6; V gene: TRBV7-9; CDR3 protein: CVSSLNPSGANALTF
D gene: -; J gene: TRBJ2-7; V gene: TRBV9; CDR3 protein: CASSEGRGRTYEQYF
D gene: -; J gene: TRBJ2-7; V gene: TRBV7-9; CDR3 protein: CASSLAADYGQYF
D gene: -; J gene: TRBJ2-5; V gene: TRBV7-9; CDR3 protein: CASSPRIGAGAKETQYF
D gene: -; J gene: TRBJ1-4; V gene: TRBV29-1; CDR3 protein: CSVEERDNEKLFF
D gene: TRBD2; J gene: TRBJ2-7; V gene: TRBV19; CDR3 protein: CASSMGSGPIYEQYF
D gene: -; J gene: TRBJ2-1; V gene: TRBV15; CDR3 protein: CATSRDWDHEQFF
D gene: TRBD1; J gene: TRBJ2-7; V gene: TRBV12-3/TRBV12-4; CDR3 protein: CAGSLRDRGNWRSYEQYF
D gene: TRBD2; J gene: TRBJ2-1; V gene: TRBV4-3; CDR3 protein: CASSQVWVGGDYSYNEQFF
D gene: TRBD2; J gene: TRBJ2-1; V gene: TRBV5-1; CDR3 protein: CASSLAFPGLADNEQFF
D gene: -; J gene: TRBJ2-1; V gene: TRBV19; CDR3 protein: CASSIVPAGGDGQFF
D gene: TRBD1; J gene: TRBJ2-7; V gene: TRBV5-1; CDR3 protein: CASSLGTGNLYEQYF
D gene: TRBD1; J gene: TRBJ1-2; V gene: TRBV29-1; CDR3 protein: CSVDPGTGGYGYTF
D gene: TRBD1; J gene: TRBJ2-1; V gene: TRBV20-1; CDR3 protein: CSAFPGQGVQEQFF
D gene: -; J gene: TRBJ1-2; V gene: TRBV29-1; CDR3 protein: CSVDPGLNYGYTF
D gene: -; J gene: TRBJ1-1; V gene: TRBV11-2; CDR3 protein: CASSKGLAGANTEAFF
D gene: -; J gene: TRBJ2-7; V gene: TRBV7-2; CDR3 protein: CASSAVAMDPYEQYF
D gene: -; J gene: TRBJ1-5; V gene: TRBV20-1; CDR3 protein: CSARDFRGGNQPQHF
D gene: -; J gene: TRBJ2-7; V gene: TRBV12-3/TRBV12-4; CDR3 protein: CASGSSMGLPYEQYF
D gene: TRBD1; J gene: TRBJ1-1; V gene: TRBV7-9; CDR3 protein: CVSGLGQGMNTEAFF
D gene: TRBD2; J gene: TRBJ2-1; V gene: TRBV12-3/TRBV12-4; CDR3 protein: CASSLLLAGGRNEQFF
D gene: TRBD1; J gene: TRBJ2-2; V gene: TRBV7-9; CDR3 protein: CASSETGGVGLATGELFF
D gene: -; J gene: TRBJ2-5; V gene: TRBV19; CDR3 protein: CAGSRVDQETQYF
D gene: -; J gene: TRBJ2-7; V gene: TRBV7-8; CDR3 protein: CASSEDYDEQYF
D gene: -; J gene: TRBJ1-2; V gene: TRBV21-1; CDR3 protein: CASSKGGRIYGYTF
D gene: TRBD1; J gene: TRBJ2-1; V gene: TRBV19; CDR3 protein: CASSIVHRGHFNEQFF
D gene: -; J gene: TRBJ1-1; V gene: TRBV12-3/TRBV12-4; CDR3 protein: CASSPLGYGYKAFF
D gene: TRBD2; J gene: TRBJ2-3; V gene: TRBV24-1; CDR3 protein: CATSDLGLAGADTQYF
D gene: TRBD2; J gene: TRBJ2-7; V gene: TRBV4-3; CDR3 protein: CASSPSGISYEQYF
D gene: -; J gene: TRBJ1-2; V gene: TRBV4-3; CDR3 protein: CASSQEFGQVAGYTF
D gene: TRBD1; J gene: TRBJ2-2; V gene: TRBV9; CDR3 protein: CASSVVGQGAGELFF
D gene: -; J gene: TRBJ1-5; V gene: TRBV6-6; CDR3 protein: CASSYMVLQPQHF
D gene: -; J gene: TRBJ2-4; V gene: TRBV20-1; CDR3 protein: CSASLGELNIQYF
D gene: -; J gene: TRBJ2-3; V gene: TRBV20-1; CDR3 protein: CSARDAGRGSTRHGTDTQYF
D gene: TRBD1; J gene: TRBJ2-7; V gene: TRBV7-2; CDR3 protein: CASSWSEGATYEQYF
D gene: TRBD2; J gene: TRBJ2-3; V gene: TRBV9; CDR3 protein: CASSVGREVLADTQYF
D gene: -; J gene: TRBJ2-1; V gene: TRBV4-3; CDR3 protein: CASSPTGLTYNEQFF
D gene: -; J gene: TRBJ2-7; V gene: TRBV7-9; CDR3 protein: CASSSYDGAWDF
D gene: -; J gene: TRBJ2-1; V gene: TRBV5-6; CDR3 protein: CASSSRSGHEQFF
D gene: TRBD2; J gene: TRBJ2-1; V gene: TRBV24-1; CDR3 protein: CATSDSTSGINYNEQLF
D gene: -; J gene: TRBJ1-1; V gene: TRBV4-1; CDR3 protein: CASSPIGVWTEAFF
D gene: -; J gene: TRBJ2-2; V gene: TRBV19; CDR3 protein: CASSVLLAPGELFF
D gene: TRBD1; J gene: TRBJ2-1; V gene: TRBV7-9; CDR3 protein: CASSSIQGAHSDNEQFF
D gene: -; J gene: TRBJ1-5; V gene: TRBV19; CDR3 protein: CASSWGGAGNQPQHF
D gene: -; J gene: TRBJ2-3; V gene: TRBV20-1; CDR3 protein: CSAGTKKDWALQDTQYF
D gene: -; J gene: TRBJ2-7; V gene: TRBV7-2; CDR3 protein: CASTERLTPREQYF
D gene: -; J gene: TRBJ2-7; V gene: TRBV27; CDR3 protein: CASSFFPGRLYEQYF
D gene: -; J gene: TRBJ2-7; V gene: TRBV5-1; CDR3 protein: CASSQRAQGTYEQYF
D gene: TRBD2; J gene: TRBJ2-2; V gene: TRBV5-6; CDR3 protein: CASSHELATNTGELFF